Included here is one T cell receptor beta chain sequence, with context. The antigen remains undetermined. A multiplex PCR was run with 60 Vbeta primers and 13 Jbeta primers. Assay used: immunoSEQ multiplex PCR; TCRdb lists only in-frame clones, some missing. The sample spans roughly 100,000 clones; the ten largest clones claim just under 3.5%. The sample belongs to a study of cytomegalovirus exposure and HLA in healthy donors. Study findings and constraints: When a later analysis compared HLA-associated TCR beta chains with equally common others, the HLA-associated chains turned out to be more clonally expanded and to have lower generation probabilities. Donors were assumed by presence/absence analyses to have roughly uniform sequencing depth. In a later analysis, approximately 15,000 TCR beta sequences were associated with HLA alleles at 0.05 false discovery rate.

The TCR was taken from a woman aged 30 to 39 in good health and CMV-seronegative. The material sequenced was PBMCs.

As DNA, the CDR3 is TGCGCCAGCAGCTTCTCCGGACGTCATGAGGGCGAGCAGTACTTC. Translating gives CASSFSGRHEGEQYF. The chain has TRBV4-1 and TRBJ2-7; TRBD2 might be the D (5 bases). The CDR3 covers 15 residues. Trimming removed 5 bases at V and 6 bases at J, with 20 bases between. Germline CDR1 MGHRA, CDR2 YSYEKL.